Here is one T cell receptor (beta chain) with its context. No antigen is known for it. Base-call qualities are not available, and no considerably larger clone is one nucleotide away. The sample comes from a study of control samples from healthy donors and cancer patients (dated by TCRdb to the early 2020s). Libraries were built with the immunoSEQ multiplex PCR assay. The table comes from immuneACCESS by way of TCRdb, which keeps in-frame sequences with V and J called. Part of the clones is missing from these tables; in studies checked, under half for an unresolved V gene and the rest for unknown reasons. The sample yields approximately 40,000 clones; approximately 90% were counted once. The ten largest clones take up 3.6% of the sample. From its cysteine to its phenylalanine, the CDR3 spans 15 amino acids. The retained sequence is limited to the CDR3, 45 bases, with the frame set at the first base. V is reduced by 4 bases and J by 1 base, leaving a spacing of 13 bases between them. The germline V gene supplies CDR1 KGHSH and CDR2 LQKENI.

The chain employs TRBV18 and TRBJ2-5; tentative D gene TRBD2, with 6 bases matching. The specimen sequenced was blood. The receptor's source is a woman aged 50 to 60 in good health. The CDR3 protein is CASSRPGTPQETQYF. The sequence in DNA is TGTGCCAGCTCACGCCCCGGGACTCCCCAAGAGACCCAGTACTTC.